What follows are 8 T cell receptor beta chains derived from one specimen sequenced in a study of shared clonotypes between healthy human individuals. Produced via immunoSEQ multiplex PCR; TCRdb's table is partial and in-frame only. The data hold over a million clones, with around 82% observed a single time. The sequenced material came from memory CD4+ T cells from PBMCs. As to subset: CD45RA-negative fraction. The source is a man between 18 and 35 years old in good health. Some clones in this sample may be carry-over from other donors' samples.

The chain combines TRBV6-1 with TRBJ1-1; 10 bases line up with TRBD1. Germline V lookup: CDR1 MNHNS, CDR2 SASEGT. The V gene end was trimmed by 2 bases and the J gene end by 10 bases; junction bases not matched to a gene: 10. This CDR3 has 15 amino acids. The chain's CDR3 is CASSESRTGGFLAFF. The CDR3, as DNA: TGTGCCAGCAGTGAATCAAGGACAGGGGGATTTCTAGCTTTCTTT.

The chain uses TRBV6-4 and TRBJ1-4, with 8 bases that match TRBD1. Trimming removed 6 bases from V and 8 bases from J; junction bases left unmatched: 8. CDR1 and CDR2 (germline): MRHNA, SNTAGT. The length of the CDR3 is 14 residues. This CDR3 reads CASSQNRGDEKLFF. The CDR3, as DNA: TGTGCCAGCAGCCAGAACAGGGGGGACGAAAAACTGTTTTTT.

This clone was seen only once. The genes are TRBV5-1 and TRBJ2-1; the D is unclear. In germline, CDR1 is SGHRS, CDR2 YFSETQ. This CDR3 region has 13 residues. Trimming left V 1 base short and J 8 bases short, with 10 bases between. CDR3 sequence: CASSLSLSDEQFF. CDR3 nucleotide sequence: TGCGCCAGCAGCTTGTCCCTTTCTGATGAGCAGTTCTTC.

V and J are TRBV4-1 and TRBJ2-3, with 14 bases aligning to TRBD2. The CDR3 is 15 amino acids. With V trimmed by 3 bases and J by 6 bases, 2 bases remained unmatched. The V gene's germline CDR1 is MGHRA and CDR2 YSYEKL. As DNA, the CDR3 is TGCGCCAGCAGCCAGGGACTAGCGGGAGTCGATACGCAGTATTTT. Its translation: CASSQGLAGVDTQYF.

The CDR3 DNA reads as TGTGCCTGGACACAGGGGATATCCTACGAGCAGTACTTC. Translating it yields CAWTQGISYEQYF. The gene calls are TRBV30 and TRBJ2-7, with 7 bases fitting TRBD1. The CDR3 consists of 13 residues. CDR1 is GTSNPN and CDR2 is SVGIG in the germline V gene (reference sequence). The V gene end was trimmed by 4 bases and the J gene end by 1 base; junction bases not matched to a gene: 4.

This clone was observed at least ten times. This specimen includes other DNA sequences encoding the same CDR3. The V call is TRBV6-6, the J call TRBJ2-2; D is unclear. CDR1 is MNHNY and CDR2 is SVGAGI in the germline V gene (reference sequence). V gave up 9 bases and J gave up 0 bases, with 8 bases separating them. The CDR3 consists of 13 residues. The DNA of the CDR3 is TGTGCCAGTTCAAGTTCGAACACCGGGGAGCTGTTTTTT. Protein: CASSSSNTGELFF.

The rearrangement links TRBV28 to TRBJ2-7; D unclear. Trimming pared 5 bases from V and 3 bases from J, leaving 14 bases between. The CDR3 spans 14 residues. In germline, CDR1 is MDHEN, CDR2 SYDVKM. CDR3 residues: CASSGHEFRYEQYF. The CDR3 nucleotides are TGTGCCAGCAGTGGCCATGAATTCCGCTACGAGCAGTACTTC.

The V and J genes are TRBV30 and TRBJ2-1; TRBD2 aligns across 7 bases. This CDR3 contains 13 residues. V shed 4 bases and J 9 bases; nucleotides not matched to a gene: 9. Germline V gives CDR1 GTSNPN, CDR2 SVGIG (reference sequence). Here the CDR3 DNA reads TGTGCCTGGACGGGCGGGAGTCTAGGTGAGCAGTTCTTC. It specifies CAWTGGSLGEQFF.